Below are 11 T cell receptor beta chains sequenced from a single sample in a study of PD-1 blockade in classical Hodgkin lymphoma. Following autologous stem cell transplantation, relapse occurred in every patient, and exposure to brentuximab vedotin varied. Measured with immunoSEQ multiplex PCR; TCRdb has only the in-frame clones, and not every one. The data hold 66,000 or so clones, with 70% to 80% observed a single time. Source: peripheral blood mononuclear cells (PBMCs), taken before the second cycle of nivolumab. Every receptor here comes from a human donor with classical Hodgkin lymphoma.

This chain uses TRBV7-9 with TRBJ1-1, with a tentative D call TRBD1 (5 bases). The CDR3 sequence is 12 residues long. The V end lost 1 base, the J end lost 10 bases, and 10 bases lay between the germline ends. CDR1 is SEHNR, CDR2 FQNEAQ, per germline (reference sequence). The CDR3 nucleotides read TGTGCCAGCAGCTTAGGGGGCCGGGGAGCTTTCTTT. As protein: CASSLGGRGAFF.

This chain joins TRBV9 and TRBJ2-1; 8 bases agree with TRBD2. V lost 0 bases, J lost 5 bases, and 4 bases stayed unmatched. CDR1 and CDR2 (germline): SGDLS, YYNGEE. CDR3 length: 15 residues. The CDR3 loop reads CASSVGSSGDNEQFF. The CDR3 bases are TGTGCCAGCAGCGTAGGTAGTAGCGGGGACAATGAGCAGTTCTTC.

The CDR3 sequence: CASSVASGGQPQHF. CDR3 in DNA: TGTGCCAGCAGTGTGGCGTCAGGGGGTCAGCCCCAGCATTTT. J is TRBJ1-5 and V is TRBV25-1; TRBD1 aligns across 7 bases. Looked up from germline, CDR1 is MGHDK and CDR2 is SYGVNS. CDR3 length equals 14 residues. The J segment lost 6 bases and the V segment lost 4 bases, leaving 6 bases of the junction unmatched.

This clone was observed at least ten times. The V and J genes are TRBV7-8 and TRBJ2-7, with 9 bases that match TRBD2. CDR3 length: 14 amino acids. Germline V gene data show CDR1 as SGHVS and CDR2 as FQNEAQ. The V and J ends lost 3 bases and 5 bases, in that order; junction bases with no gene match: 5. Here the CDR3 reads CASSFSASGNEQYF. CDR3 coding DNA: TGTGCCAGCAGCTTCAGTGCTAGCGGGAACGAGCAGTACTTC.

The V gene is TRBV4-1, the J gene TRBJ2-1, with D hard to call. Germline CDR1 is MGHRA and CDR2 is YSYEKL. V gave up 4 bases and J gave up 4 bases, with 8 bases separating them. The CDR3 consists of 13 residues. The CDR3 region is CASSRVQYNEQFF. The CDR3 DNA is TGCGCCAGCAGCCGCGTCCAATACAATGAGCAGTTCTTC.

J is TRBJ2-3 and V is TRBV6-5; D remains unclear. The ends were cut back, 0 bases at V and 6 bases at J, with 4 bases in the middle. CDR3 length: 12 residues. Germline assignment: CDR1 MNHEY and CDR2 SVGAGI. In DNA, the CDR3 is TGTGCCAGCAGTTACTCAATCGATACGCAGTATTTT. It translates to CASSYSIDTQYF.

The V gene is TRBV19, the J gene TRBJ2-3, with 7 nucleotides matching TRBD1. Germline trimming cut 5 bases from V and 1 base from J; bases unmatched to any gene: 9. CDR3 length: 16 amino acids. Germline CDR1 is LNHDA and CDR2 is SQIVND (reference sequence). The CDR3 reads CASSFGTVPRTDTQYF. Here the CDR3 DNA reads TGTGCCAGTAGTTTCGGGACAGTTCCCCGCACAGATACGCAGTATTTT.

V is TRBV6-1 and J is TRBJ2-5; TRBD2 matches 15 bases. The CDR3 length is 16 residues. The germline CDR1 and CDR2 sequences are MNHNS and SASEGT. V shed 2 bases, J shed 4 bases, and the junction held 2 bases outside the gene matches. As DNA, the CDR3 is TGTGCCAGCAGTGAATGGACTAGCGGGGGGGCAGAGACCCAGTACTTC. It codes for CASSEWTSGGAETQYF.

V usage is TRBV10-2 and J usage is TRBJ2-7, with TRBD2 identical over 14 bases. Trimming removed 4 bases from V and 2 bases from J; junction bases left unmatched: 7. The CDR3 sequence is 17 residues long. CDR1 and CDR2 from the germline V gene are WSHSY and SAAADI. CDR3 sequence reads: CASSVWTSGRSAYEQYF. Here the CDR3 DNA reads TGCGCCAGCAGTGTTTGGACTAGCGGGAGGTCAGCCTACGAGCAGTACTTC.

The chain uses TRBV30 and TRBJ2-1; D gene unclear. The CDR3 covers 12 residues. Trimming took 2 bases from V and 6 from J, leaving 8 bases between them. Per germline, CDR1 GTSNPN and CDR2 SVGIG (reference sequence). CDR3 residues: CAWSIVSNEQFF. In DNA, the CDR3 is TGTGCCTGGAGTATAGTCTCCAATGAGCAGTTCTTC.

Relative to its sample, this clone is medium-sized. CDR3 DNA sequence: TGTGCCAGCAGCTTAGGGACAGGAGCTTTCTTT. Translating it yields CASSLGTGAFF. The chain carries TRBV11-3 and TRBJ1-1; 7 nucleotides align to TRBD1. The CDR3 has 11 residues. Germline lookup yields CDR1 SGHNT and CDR2 YENEEA. Trimming removed 1 base from V and 10 bases from J; junction bases left unmatched: 0.